What follows are 18 T cell receptor beta chains derived from one specimen sequenced in a study of shared clonotypes between healthy human individuals. Only in-frame clones appear in the TCRdb table, and some are missing; sequencing was by immunoSEQ multiplex PCR. The table has about 820,000 clones, about 91% seen once. CD45RO-negative, CCR7-selected cells formed the naive CD8 fraction, which excluded terminally differentiated effector memory CD45RA+ cells. The sample comprised naive CD8+ T cells sorted from blood. These receptors were collected from a man aged 25-45 years in good health.

The genes are TRBV10-3 and TRBJ2-7; a possible D gene is TRBD1 (5 bases). V was shortened by 2 bases and J by 3 bases, with 8 bases between the two germline ends. Germline CDR1 is ENHRY and CDR2 is SYGVKD. The CDR3 covers 13 residues. The CDR3 loop is CAISETTGYEQYF. The CDR3 nucleotides are TGTGCCATCAGTGAGACAACAGGCTACGAGCAGTACTTC.

The genes are TRBV27 and TRBJ2-7, with TRBD2 as a possible D gene (6 bases). V lost 6 bases and J lost 3, with 21 bases in between. CDR3 length equals 16 residues. CDR1 and CDR2 from the germline V gene are MNHEY and SMNVEV (reference sequence). Written as DNA, the CDR3 is TGTGCCAGCAGCCTCCGGGACTCCCCACCATACTACGAGCAGTACTTC. It encodes CASSLRDSPPYYEQYF.

This clone has a single count. The chain employs TRBV6-5 and TRBJ2-7, with D perhaps TRBD1 (5 bases). The ends were cut back, 8 bases at V and 7 bases at J, with 12 bases in the middle. CDR1 is MNHEY and CDR2 is SVGAGI in the germline V gene. This CDR3 contains 11 residues. This CDR3 reads CASQMGQEQYF. The CDR3 coding sequence is TGTGCCAGCCAGATGGGGCAGGAGCAGTACTTC.

V gene TRBV7-2 combines with J gene TRBJ2-7, with TRBD2 matching 11 bases. V gave up 5 bases and J gave up 2 bases; unmatched junction bases: 11. Germline lookup yields CDR1 SGHTA and CDR2 FQGNSA. The CDR3 has 17 amino acids. The DNA of the CDR3 is TGTGCCAGCAGCCCACGCCGGACTAGCGGGCAAACCTACGAGCAGTACTTC. Amino acids: CASSPRRTSGQTYEQYF.

In its sample, this clone was seen once. The chain links TRBV7-9 to TRBJ2-1, with D possibly being TRBD1 (6 bases). V lost 6 bases, J lost 3 bases, and 24 bases lay in between. The CDR3 contains 18 residues. Germline loops: CDR1 SEHNR, CDR2 FQNEAQ (reference sequence). CDR3 in DNA: TGTGCCAGCAGTCATGTAGAGACAGGTACTGATGGCTACAATGAGCAGTTCTTC. It codes for CASSHVETGTDGYNEQFF. The full variable domain, with the rest looked up from reference TRBV7-9 and TRBJ2-1, is DTGVSQNPRHKITKRGQNVTFRCDPISEHNRLYWYRQTLGQGPEFLTYFQNEAQLEKSRLLSDRFSAERPKGSFSTLEIQRTEQGDSAMYLCASSHVETGTDGYNEQFFGPGTRLTVL.

The chain has TRBV2 and TRBJ1-2; 8 positions match TRBD1. This CDR3 contains 14 residues. The V and J ends lost 8 bases and 6 bases, in that order; junction bases with no gene match: 11. Germline assignment: CDR1 SNHLY and CDR2 FYNNEI. In nucleotides, the CDR3 is TGTGCCAGCCGACTCGTTATACAGGGGGATGGCTACACCTTC. Translated, it gives CASRLVIQGDGYTF.

The rearrangement uses TRBV4-2 and TRBJ2-7; D might be TRBD1 (5 bases). CDR3 length: 19 residues. Between the trimmed V and J ends, which lost 4 bases and 0 bases, there was a span of 25 bases. The germline V gene encodes CDR1 LGHNA and CDR2 YNFKEQ. The CDR3 coding sequence is TGTGCCAGCAGCCCTAGGGCAGGGCCGAGACCTCTCAGCTCCTACGAGCAGTACTTC. Encoded protein: CASSPRAGPRPLSSYEQYF.

The chain recombines TRBV15 with TRBJ2-1, with 7 nucleotides matching TRBD2. J lost 0 bases, V lost 5 bases, and 19 bases had no gene match. There are 20 residues in the CDR3. From germline, CDR1 is LNHNV and CDR2 YYDKDF (reference sequence). This CDR3 is CATSASRWSSGYSSYNEQFF. The CDR3 bases are TGTGCCACCAGCGCGAGCCGGTGGTCTAGCGGTTATAGCTCCTACAATGAGCAGTTCTTC.

This sequence joins TRBV13 and TRBJ2-7; D is perhaps TRBD2 (6 bases). Germline values: CDR1 PRHDT, CDR2 FYEKMQ (reference sequence). V was cut by 1 base and J by 6 bases, with 10 bases left in between. The CDR3 totals 13 residues. The CDR3 spells CASSLEAGGEQYF. As DNA, the CDR3 is TGTGCCAGCAGCTTAGAGGCCGGGGGCGAGCAGTACTTC. Full variable domain (outside the CDR3, taken from reference TRBV13 and TRBJ2-7): AAGVIQSPRHLIKEKRETATLKCYPIPRHDTVYWYQQGPGQDPQFLISFYEKMQSDKGSIPDRFSAQQFSDYHSELNMSSLELGDSALYFCASSLEAGGEQYFGPGTRLTVT.

V gene TRBV11-2 combines with J gene TRBJ2-7; D gene ambiguous. V was shortened by 3 bases and J by 3 bases, with 9 bases between the two germline ends. This CDR3 is 13 amino acids long. CDR1 is SGHAT and CDR2 is FQNNGV in the germline V gene. The CDR3 region has the DNA TGTGCCAGCAGCTTTCGTAGAGGCTACGAGCAGTACTTC. Amino acids: CASSFRRGYEQYF.

The V call is TRBV6-5, the J call TRBJ2-5, with D tentatively TRBD2 (5 bases). The CDR3 consists of 16 residues. Trimming cost V 2 bases and J 1 base, with 14 bases left between them. Germline lookup yields CDR1 MNHEY and CDR2 SVGAGI. The CDR3 loop reads CASSYRRVGSQETQYF. The CDR3 coding sequence is TGTGCCAGCAGTTACCGAAGGGTGGGGAGCCAAGAGACCCAGTACTTC.

This chain connects TRBV27 to TRBJ2-3; 8 bases are a match to TRBD2. V trimming: 6 bases; J trimming: 2 bases; junction bases outside the gene matches: 10. Germline CDR1 and CDR2: MNHEY and SMNVEV (reference sequence). CDR3 length equals 16 residues. The CDR3 nucleotides read TGTGCCAGCAGACTTCAGAGCGGGAGCCACACAGATACGCAGTATTTT. Its protein is CASRLQSGSHTDTQYF.

The chain links TRBV9 to TRBJ2-2; a possible D gene is TRBD1 (6 bases). The CDR3 contains 13 residues. V gave up 2 bases and J gave up 6 bases, with 8 bases separating them. Germline V lookup: CDR1 SGDLS, CDR2 YYNGEE. The CDR3: CASSVTGSGELFF. For the CDR3, the DNA is TGTGCCAGCAGCGTCACAGGGTCCGGGGAGCTGTTTTTT.

This chain connects TRBV27 to TRBJ2-2; 12 bases line up with TRBD2. The length of the CDR3 is 15 residues. The ends lost 5 bases at V and 5 bases at J; junction bases unmatched: 3. Germline loops: CDR1 MNHEY, CDR2 SMNVEV (reference sequence). This CDR3 reads CASSGLAGRTGELFF. The CDR3 DNA reads as TGTGCCAGCAGTGGACTAGCGGGACGGACCGGGGAGCTGTTTTTT.

This chain joins TRBV7-9 and TRBJ2-5, with TRBD2 identical over 10 bases. The V gene end was trimmed by 0 bases and the J gene end by 5 bases; junction bases not matched to a gene: 3. Per germline, CDR1 SEHNR and CDR2 FQNEAQ (reference sequence). The CDR3 length is 15 residues. CDR3 sequence (DNA): TGTGCCAGCAGCTTAGCTGGGACTAGCGCGGAGACCCAGTACTTC. Amino acids: CASSLAGTSAETQYF. The full variable domain, completed using reference TRBV7-9 and TRBJ2-5, is DTGVSQNPRHKITKRGQNVTFRCDPISEHNRLYWYRQTLGQGPEFLTYFQNEAQLEKSRLLSDRFSAERPKGSFSTLEIQRTEQGDSAMYLCASSLAGTSAETQYFGPGTRLLVL.

Only one count was recorded for this clone. The rearrangement uses TRBV11-3 and TRBJ1-5; D possibly corresponds to TRBD1 (5 bases). V was shortened by 7 bases and J by 0 bases, with 25 bases between the two germline ends. CDR1 and CDR2 (germline): SGHNT, YENEEA. The CDR3 length is 19 residues. CDR3 sequence reads: CASIQGWDVDLYSNQPQHF. The DNA for the CDR3 is TGTGCCAGCATCCAAGGGTGGGACGTGGATCTATATAGCAATCAGCCCCAGCATTTT.

The chain has TRBV15 and TRBJ2-1, with D tentatively TRBD2 (5 bases). This CDR3 has 14 residues. Trimming shortened V by 2 bases and J by 3 bases, and 8 bases separated the two germline ends. Germline V gives CDR1 LNHNV, CDR2 YYDKDF (reference sequence). CDR3 nucleotide sequence: TGTGCCACCAGCAGAACGGGGAACTACAATGAGCAGTTCTTC. Translation: CATSRTGNYNEQFF.

V gene TRBV11-3 combines with J gene TRBJ2-1, with D maybe TRBD2 (6 bases). The CDR3 is made up of 15 amino acids. Deletions cut 5 bases from V and 5 bases from J, with 16 bases between. The germline V gene has CDR1 SGHNT and CDR2 YENEEA. CDR3 in DNA: TGTGCCAGCAGCCGGCTCGGGAGTGGGGACAATGAGCAGTTCTTC. Translation: CASSRLGSGDNEQFF.